This T cell receptor beta chain derives from a study of T cells in Graves' hyperthyroidism and ophthalmopathy. As for the study in general: Peripheral blood specimens were obtained at initial diagnosis, prior to any treatment. The study, taken as a whole, reports: Ophthalmopathy, as predicted by the model, came a median roughly 6.5 months after the prediction.

The CDR3 length is 20 residues. V was pared by 6 bases and J by 0 bases, with 16 bases of the junction left unmatched. Germline CDR1 is LNHDA and CDR2 is SQIVND (reference sequence). The blood was taken when hyperthyroidism was first diagnosed, before any ophthalmopathy symptoms showed up. Amplified TCR beta CDR3 regions derived from RNA transcripts. When the TCR CDR3 underwent first-round RT-PCR, the HTBI primer set was used. Using its own MiXCR run on the multiplex PCR reads, TCRdb lists one record per CDR3 protein. The data show some 600,000 distinct CDR3 sequences, roughly 13% seen once. Points on this clonotype: Its specificity is unknown.

Sequenced input: blood. The receptor comes from a woman aged 25 to 45 with Graves' hyperthyroidism that later progressed to Graves' ophthalmopathy. This sequence joins TRBV19 and TRBJ2-2; 10 bases are shared with TRBD2. CDR3 loop: CASRGGAGGPPDPNTGELFF. The CDR3 bases are TGTGCCAGTAGGGGGGGAGCGGGAGGGCCACCAGATCCGAACACCGGGGAGCTGTTTTTT.